This TCR beta chain was obtained from a study of T cells in Graves' hyperthyroidism and ophthalmopathy. For the study at large: The initial diagnosis was the point when peripheral blood was collected, ahead of any treatment.

Based on clinical symptoms, serum thyroxine and TRAb, thyroid ultrasound and orbital computed tomography, diagnoses were reached. Between the trimmed V and J ends, which lost 0 bases and 6 bases, there was a span of 15 bases. Germline CDR1 reads DFQATT; CDR2 reads SNEGSKA (reference sequence). The CDR3 spans 14 residues. There were TCR beta CDR3 regions amplified from RNA transcripts. The HTBI set primed first-round TCR CDR3 RT-PCR. TCRdb reprocessed the multiplex PCR reads with MiXCR, giving one entry per CDR3 protein. The profile shows about 260,000 distinct CDR3 sequences, approximately 26% of them singletons.

The chain carries TRBV20-1 and TRBJ2-7; a weak D match, TRBD2 (6 bases). The TCR comes from a man aged 35-49 years with Graves' hyperthyroidism that later progressed to Graves' ophthalmopathy. The material sequenced was blood. CDR3 coding DNA: TGCAGTGCTAGAGATTTCGGGAGCTTTAGCGAGCAGTACTTC. This translates into CSARDFGSFSEQYF.